This T cell receptor (beta chain) appears in the sequencing data of a study of T cell responses to AZD1222 COVID-19 vaccine. General study findings and limits: It should be noted that donors were predominantly white British and more often female, and clonal diversity was possibly underestimated. Repertoire sampling was restricted to post-peak T cell response timepoints.

Profiling relied on immunoSEQ multiplex PCR, and the TCRdb table lists in-frame clones only, not all of them. The sample lists about 130,000 clones, more than 75% seen once, with about 1.1% in the top ten. In regard to this clone: The target antigen is unknown.

CDR3 length: 17 residues. V dropped 5 bases and J dropped 0 bases, with 14 bases sitting between them. CDR1 and CDR2 from the germline V gene are SGHVS and FNYEAQ. Sample: peripheral blood, taken 28 days after the second AZD1222 dose. This sequence was found in an adult who received the AZD1222 COVID-19 vaccine. The gene calls are TRBV7-6 and TRBJ1-6; D not certain. CDR3 in DNA: TGTGCCAGCAGCCTAAGTTCTGGGAGCTCCTATAATTCACCCCTCCACTTT. Amino acid sequence: CASSLSSGSSYNSPLHF.